This T cell receptor (beta chain) was recovered during a study of CD8 T cells in Susac syndrome. RNA amounts of roughly 0.5 to 1 ug underwent reverse transcription with random hexamers. One entry per CDR3 protein results from TCRdb running MiXCR on the immunoSEQ multiplex PCR reads. The sample shows some 130,000 distinct CDR3 sequences, over 75% of them seen only once. V was pared by 6 bases and J by 4 bases, with 9 bases of the junction left unmatched. Per germline, CDR1 SQVTM and CDR2 ANQGSEA. This CDR3 has 14 residues. The multiple sclerosis controls, all treatment-naive patients, had relapsing-remitting disease that was stable or active.

The clonotype comes from a human donor with multiple sclerosis. The chain has TRBV29-1 and TRBJ2-1, with 7 bases that match TRBD1. The sample taken for sequencing was CD8+ T cells from PBMCs. CDR3 loop: CSVDLGQTYNEQFF. The CDR3 coding sequence is TGCAGCGTCGATCTGGGACAGACTTACAATGAGCAGTTCTTC.